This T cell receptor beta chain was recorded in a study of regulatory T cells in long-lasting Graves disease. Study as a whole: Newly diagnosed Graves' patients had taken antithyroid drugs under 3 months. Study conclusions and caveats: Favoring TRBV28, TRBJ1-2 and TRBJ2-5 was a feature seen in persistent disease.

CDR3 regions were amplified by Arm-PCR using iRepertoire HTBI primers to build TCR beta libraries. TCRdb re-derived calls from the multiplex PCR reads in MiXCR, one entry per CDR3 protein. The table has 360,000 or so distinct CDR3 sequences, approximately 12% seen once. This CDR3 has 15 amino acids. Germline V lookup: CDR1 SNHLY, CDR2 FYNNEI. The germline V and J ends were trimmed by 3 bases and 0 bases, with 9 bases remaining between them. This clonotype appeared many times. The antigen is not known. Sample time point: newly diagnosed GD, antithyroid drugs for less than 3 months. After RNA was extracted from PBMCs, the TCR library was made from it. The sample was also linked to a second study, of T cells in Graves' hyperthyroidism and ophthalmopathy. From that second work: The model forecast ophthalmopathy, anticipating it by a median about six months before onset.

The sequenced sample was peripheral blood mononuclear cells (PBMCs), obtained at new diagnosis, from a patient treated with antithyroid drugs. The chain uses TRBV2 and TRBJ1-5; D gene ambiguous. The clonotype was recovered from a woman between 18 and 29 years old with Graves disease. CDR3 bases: TGTGCCAGCAGTGAGGCAGCTGTTAGCAATCAGCCCCAGCATTTT. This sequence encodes CASSEAAVSNQPQHF.